A selection of T cell receptor beta chains follows, all from one sample in a study of early T cells in non-severe SARS-CoV-2 infection. TCRdb re-analysed the 5' RACE reads in MiXCR, keeping a single row per CDR3 protein. Of 75,000 to 90,000 distinct CDR3 sequences listed, about 10% are singletons. Source: whole blood, taken at baseline. These TCRs come from an adult who was a healthcare worker with PCR-confirmed SARS-CoV-2 infection or an uninfected control (not recorded which). Each CDR3 is given with its conserved first and last residue. A D gene is named only where the DNA matches it firmly. A clone size is listed for some rows: how often the clone was seen (once, few, many), or a class if it is expanded.

d_call	v_call	clone_size	j_call	cdr3_nt	cdr3_aa
NA	TRBV27	many	TRBJ1-4	TGTGCCAGCAGGCGGGATGCAACTAATGAAAAACTGTTTTTT	CASRRDATNEKLFF
NA	TRBV7-6	NA	TRBJ2-3	TGTGCCAGCAGCCCTAAAGACTTGGCAGATACGCAGTATTTT	CASSPKDLADTQYF
NA	TRBV19	NA	TRBJ2-1	TGTGCCAGTAGTATCGGTCAGATGAATGAGCAGTTCTTC	CASSIGQMNEQFF
NA	TRBV5-6	NA	TRBJ2-3	TGTGCCAGCAGCTCATCTGCCGGGAGCTTCACAGATACGCAGTATTTT	CASSSSAGSFTDTQYF
TRBD1	TRBV7-3	NA	TRBJ2-2	TGTGCCAGCAGCCCAAAGGGACAGGTCATGACCGGGGAGCTGTTTTTT	CASSPKGQVMTGELFF
TRBD1	TRBV5-4	NA	TRBJ2-7	TGTGCCAGCAGCATCGGACAGGGGAACGAGCAGTACTTC	CASSIGQGNEQYF
NA	TRBV28	NA	TRBJ1-1	TGTGCCAGCAGTAGGCAAGGACGGATGAACACTGAAGCTTTCTTT	CASSRQGRMNTEAFF
NA	TRBV20-1	many	TRBJ2-7	TGCAGTGCTCAGACGGGGTACGAGCAGTACTTC	CSAQTGYEQYF
NA	TRBV18	many	TRBJ2-2	TGTGCCAGCTCACCAAGCGGGAACACCGGGGAGCTGTTTTTT	CASSPSGNTGELFF
NA	TRBV6-6	many	TRBJ1-1	TGTGCCAGCAGTTACTCGGGGACATCTAACACTGAAGCTTTCTTT	CASSYSGTSNTEAFF
TRBD1	TRBV5-1	NA	TRBJ2-3	TGCGCCAGCAGCTTATCCGGGACAGGGGGAATAGATACGCAGTATTTT	CASSLSGTGGIDTQYF
NA	TRBV24-1	few	TRBJ1-5	TGTGCCACCAGTGATTTGCAAAGGGGATCAGGTTATAGCAATCAGCCCCAGCATTTT	CATSDLQRGSGYSNQPQHF
NA	TRBV20-1	few	TRBJ2-3	TGCAGTGCTAGGCGCTCATCCGGCTCCCTACAAGATACGCAGTATTTT	CSARRSSGSLQDTQYF
NA	TRBV5-4	few	TRBJ1-2	TGTGCCAGCAGCTTGGCCGGGCAGCTATACTATGGCTACACCTTC	CASSLAGQLYYGYTF
NA	TRBV2	NA	TRBJ2-1	TGTGCCAGCAAATCGGAACTCCGTTACAATGAGCAGTTCTTC	CASKSELRYNEQFF